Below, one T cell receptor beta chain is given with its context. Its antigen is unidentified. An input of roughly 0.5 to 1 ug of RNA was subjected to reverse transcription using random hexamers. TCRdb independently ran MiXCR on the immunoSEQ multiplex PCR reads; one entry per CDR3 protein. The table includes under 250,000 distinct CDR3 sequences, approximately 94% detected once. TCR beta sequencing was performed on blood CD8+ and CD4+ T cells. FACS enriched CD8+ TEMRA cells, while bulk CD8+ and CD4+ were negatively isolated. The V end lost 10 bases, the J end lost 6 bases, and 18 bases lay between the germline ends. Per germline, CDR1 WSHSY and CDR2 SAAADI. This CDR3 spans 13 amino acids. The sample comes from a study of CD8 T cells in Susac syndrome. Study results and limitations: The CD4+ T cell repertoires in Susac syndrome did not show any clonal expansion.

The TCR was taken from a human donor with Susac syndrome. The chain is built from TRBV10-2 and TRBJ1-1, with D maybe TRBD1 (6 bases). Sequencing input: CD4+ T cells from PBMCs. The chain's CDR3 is CATNLQGYSEAFF. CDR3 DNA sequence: TGCGCCACCAACCTACAGGGATATTCTGAAGCTTTCTTT.